Below are 17 T cell receptor beta chains sequenced from a single sample in a study of breast tumors, draining lymph nodes, adjacent tissues. TCRdb independently ran MiXCR on the multiplex PCR reads; one entry per CDR3 protein. The sample records 250,000 or so distinct CDR3 sequences, 30% to 35% being singletons. Breast cancer patients provided tissue from their axillary draining lymph nodes. The specimen sequenced was axillary lymph node tissue. Source of these receptors: a female donor with breast cancer. Some clones in this sample may be carry-over from other donors' samples.

The genes are TRBV29-1 and TRBJ2-7; the D is unclear. The CDR3 length is 10 residues. Germline CDR1 is SQVTM and CDR2 is ANQGSEA. V shed 5 bases and J shed 1 base, with 3 bases lying between them. CDR3 loop: CSVSSYEQYF. CDR3 coding DNA: TGCAGCGTTTCATCCTACGAGCAGTACTTC.

This clonotype was seen many times. V and J are TRBV7-6 and TRBJ2-5, with TRBD2 matching 9 bases. The length of the CDR3 is 18 residues. The germline V gene encodes CDR1 SGHVS and CDR2 FNYEAQ. The V gene end was trimmed by 5 bases and the J gene end by 4 bases; junction bases not matched to a gene: 17. In DNA form, the CDR3 reads TGTGCCAGCAGCCGATATTCCCGGGGTTTAGCGGGAGTAGAGACCCAGTACTTC. This translates into CASSRYSRGLAGVETQYF.

The rearrangement links TRBV29-1 to TRBJ2-1; perhaps TRBD2 as D (6 bases). CDR1 is SQVTM, CDR2 ANQGSEA, per germline. The V gene lost 8 bases and the J gene lost 5 bases, with 13 bases spanning the gap. The CDR3 consists of 12 residues. In nucleotides, the CDR3 is TGCAGCTTGGGACTCATAAACAATGAGCAGTTCTTC. It specifies CSLGLINNEQFF.

This clonotype has a count of ten or more. This chain joins TRBV19 and TRBJ2-3; 15 bases fit TRBD2. CDR3 size: 18 residues. Per germline, CDR1 LNHDA and CDR2 SQIVND (reference sequence). J lost 1 base, V lost 6 bases, and 8 bases had no gene match. CDR3: CASSKGTSGRFGTDTQYF. CDR3 DNA sequence: TGTGCCAGTAGCAAAGGGACTAGCGGGAGGTTTGGCACAGATACGCAGTATTTT.

This clonotype was recorded at least ten times. The chain employs TRBV20-1 and TRBJ2-1; D gene uncertain. V lost 0 bases and J 14 bases, leaving 17 bases between the germline ends. This CDR3 has 13 residues. The germline CDR1 and CDR2 sequences are DFQATT and SNEGSKA (reference sequence). The CDR3 DNA reads TGCAGTGCTAGAGACTCGTCCCGTCTATCCGAGTTCTTC. Translation gives CSARDSSRLSEFF.

Comment on this clonotype: Compared with germline, one end of the junction differs, possibly owing to a read error. V usage is TRBV9 and J usage is TRBJ2-3; TRBD2 agrees at 9 bases. The CDR3 has 16 residues. Germline loops: CDR1 SGDLS, CDR2 YYNGEE. The chain's CDR3 is CASSVGLAGSTGTQYF. CDR3 in DNA: TGTGCCAGCAGCGTAGGTCTAGCGGGGAGCACAGGTACGCAGTATTTC.

The table lists this clonotype with many counts. The chain employs TRBV15 and TRBJ2-3, with TRBD2 matching 11 bases. V gave up 0 bases and J gave up 2 bases; unmatched junction bases: 4. This CDR3 region has 17 residues. Germline V CDR1 and CDR2: LNHNV, YYDKDF (reference sequence). The CDR3 region has the DNA TGTGCCACCAGCAGAGAGTTAGCGGGAGGGACCACAGATACGCAGTATTTT. Translation gives CATSRELAGGTTDTQYF. Based on the CDR3 plus reference TRBV15 and TRBJ2-3, the full variable domain is DAMVIQNPRYQVTQFGKPVTLSCSQTLNHNVMYWYQQKSSQAPKLLFHYYDKDFNNEADTPDNFQSRRPNTSFCFLDIRSPGLGDTAMYLCATSRELAGGTTDTQYFGPGTRLTVL.

This clonotype was detected a few times. Mismatch with germline at one junction end may stem from a read error. V usage is TRBV5-1 and J usage is TRBJ2-5, with TRBD2 as a possible D gene (5 bases). CDR3 size: 19 residues. Germline CDR1 is SGHRS and CDR2 is YFSETQ. CDR3 sequence reads: CASSLGGMVRWEQQETQCF. CDR3 nucleotides: TGCGCCAGCAGCTTGGGAGGGATGGTAAGGTGGGAGCAGCAAGAGACCCAGTGCTTC.

The V gene is TRBV29-1, the J gene TRBJ1-2, with D maybe TRBD1 (6 bases). Per germline, CDR1 SQVTM and CDR2 ANQGSEA. The V end was cut by 7 bases, the J end by 4 bases, with 16 bases between. The CDR3 covers 13 residues. CDR3 nucleotides: TGCAGCGACAGGGATTTCGGAGGCTATGGCTACACCTTC. Its protein product is CSDRDFGGYGYTF.

Turning to this clonotype: It may be a read error: a sequence one base away is much more abundant. The chain joins TRBV5-4 to TRBJ2-1, with 9 bases aligning to TRBD1. Trimming at V came to 2 bases and at J to 5 bases, leaving 5 bases not matched to a gene. Germline assignment: CDR1 SGHNT and CDR2 YYREEE (reference sequence). The CDR3 spans 15 residues. The DNA of the CDR3 is TGTGCCAGCAGCTTAAGACAGGGGGAACACAATGAGCAGTTCTTC. Encoded protein: CASSLRQGEHNEQFF.

With regard to this clonotype: A read error may explain this, as a much larger clone is one base away. CDR3: CASSLEATGGNTIHF. The CDR3, as DNA: TGTGCCAGCAGCTTAGAAGCGACTGGAGGAAACACCATACATTTT. The chain is built from TRBV11-3 and TRBJ1-3; D not resolved. From germline, CDR1 is SGHNT and CDR2 YENEEA. The CDR3 runs 15 residues. The whole variable domain, remainder taken from reference TRBV11-3 and TRBJ1-3, is EAGVVQSPRYKIIEKKQPVAFWCNPISGHNTLYWYLQNLGQGPELLIRYENEEAVDDSQLPKDRFSAERLKGVDSTLKIQPAELGDSAVYLCASSLEATGGNTIHFGEGSWLTVV.

The V call is TRBV18, the J call TRBJ2-5; TRBD2 matches 7 bases. Losses at the gene ends were 4 bases for V and 4 bases for J; bases not matched to a gene: 9. CDR1 is KGHSH, CDR2 LQKENI, per germline. The CDR3 extends over 15 amino acids. The CDR3 nucleotides read TGTGCCAGCTCACAGGGCTCAGGGAGGGCAGAGACCCAGTACTTC. Protein sequence: CASSQGSGRAETQYF.

This clonotype was seen repeatedly, ten times or more. This chain links TRBV2 with TRBJ2-1; 7 bases agree with TRBD2. Unmatched junction bases numbered 11, after V lost 6 bases and J lost 6 bases. The CDR3 sequence is 15 residues long. Germline-derived CDR1 and CDR2 are SNHLY and FYNNEI. In DNA, the CDR3 is TGTGCCAGCAGAATCACCCGACTAGCAGTCAATGAGCAGTTCTTC. Translated, it gives CASRITRLAVNEQFF. Full variable domain (missing parts from reference TRBV2 and TRBJ2-1): EPEVTQTPSHQVTQMGQEVILRCVPISNHLYFYWYRQILGQKVEFLVSFYNNEISEKSEIFDDQFSVERPDGSNFTLKIRSTKLEDSAMYFCASRITRLAVNEQFFGPGTRLTVL.

The sample holds many counts of this clonotype. The genes are TRBV19 and TRBJ2-3; 8 bases are a match to TRBD1. CDR3 length: 15 residues. V trimming: 2 bases; J trimming: 2 bases; junction bases outside the gene matches: 3. Germline V gene data show CDR1 as LNHDA and CDR2 as SQIVND (reference sequence). The CDR3 bases are TGTGCCAGTAGTATAACAGGGGGTCCCACAGATACGCAGTATTTT. This translates into CASSITGGPTDTQYF.

This clonotype was found a few times. The chain employs TRBV24-1 and TRBJ1-1, with D unclear. The CDR3 is 13 amino acids. Germline V gene lookup returns CDR1 KGHDR and CDR2 SFDVKD. Trimming stripped 4 bases from V and 6 bases from J, with 11 bases between. For the CDR3, the DNA is TGTGCCACCAGTGAGGGGAAGTCGCCTGAAGCTTTCTTT. The encoded protein is CATSEGKSPEAFF.

In the case of this clonotype: One base away lies a much larger clone, so this may be a sequencing read error. V gene TRBV6-2 or TRBV6-3 combines with J gene TRBJ1-2; D remains unclear. Trimming cost V 5 bases and J 0 bases, with 10 bases left between them. There are 14 residues in the CDR3. From germline, CDR1 is MNHEY and CDR2 SVGEGT. In DNA form, the CDR3 reads TGTGCCAGCAGTCCCATCGGGACTAACTATGGCTACACCTTC. This gives the protein CASSPIGTNYGYTF.

To note about this clonotype: One end of the junction varies from germline; a read error may be responsible. J is TRBJ2-7 and V is TRBV7-9; unclear D gene. The V gene's germline CDR1 is SEHNR and CDR2 FQNEAQ (reference sequence). The CDR3 consists of 11 residues. This chain's CDR3 is CAGSDSYEQYF. The CDR3 bases are TGTGCCGGCAGCGACTCCTACGAGCAGTACTTC.